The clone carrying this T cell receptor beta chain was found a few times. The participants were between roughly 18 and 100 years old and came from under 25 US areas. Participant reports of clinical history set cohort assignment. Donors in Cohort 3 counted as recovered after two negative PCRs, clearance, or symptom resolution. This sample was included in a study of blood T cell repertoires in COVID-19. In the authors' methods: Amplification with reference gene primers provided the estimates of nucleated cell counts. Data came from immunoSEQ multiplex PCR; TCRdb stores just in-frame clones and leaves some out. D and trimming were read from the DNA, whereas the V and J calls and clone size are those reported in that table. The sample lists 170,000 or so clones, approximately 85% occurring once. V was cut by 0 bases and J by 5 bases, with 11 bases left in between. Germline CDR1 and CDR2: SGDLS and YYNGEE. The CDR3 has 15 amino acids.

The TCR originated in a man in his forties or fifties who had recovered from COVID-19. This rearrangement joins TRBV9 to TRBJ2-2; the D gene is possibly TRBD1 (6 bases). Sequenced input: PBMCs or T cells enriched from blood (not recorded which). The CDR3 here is CASSVVGAATGELFF. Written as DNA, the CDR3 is TGTGCCAGCAGCGTAGTGGGGGCAGCTACCGGGGAGCTGTTTTTT.